Below are 26 T cell receptor beta chains sequenced from a single sample in a study of cytomegalovirus exposure and HLA in healthy donors. PCR used 60 Vbeta primers and 13 Jbeta primers. Sequencing was performed with immunoSEQ multiplex PCR; in TCRdb, only in-frame clones are kept and a portion is missing. The sample yields fewer than 250,000 clones, around 88% seen once. Sequenced: PBMCs. Receptors were obtained from a man aged 35 to 55 in good health and CMV-seropositive.

The CDR3 reads CASFMGAYSNQPQHF. The CDR3 region has the DNA TGTGCCAGCTTTATGGGGGCCTATAGCAATCAGCCCCAGCATTTT. This chain joins TRBV6-1 and TRBJ1-5, with D perhaps TRBD1 (6 bases). The V and J ends lost 8 bases and 0 bases respectively, with 14 bases between them. This CDR3 has 15 amino acids. CDR1 MNHNS and CDR2 SASEGT come from the germline V gene.

The gene calls are TRBV5-1 and TRBJ2-5; D gene uncertain. The J call is doubtful: the DNA matches TRBJ2-7 better. CDR1 SGHRS and CDR2 YFSETQ come from the germline V gene. The CDR3 has 14 residues. CDR3 amino acids: CASSLARQEYEQYF. The CDR3 coding sequence is TGCGCCAGCAGCTTGGCCCGGCAGGAATACGAGCAGTACTTC.

CDR3 residues: CASGARDSYNSPLHF. The CDR3 bases are TGTGCCAGCGGGGCCCGGGACAGTTATAATTCACCCCTCCACTTT. This chain links TRBV6-5 with TRBJ1-6; TRBD1 agrees at 7 bases. This CDR3 has 15 residues. V dropped 8 bases and J dropped 4; count of bases not matched to a gene: 8. CDR1 is MNHEY, CDR2 SVGAGI, per germline.

The chain uses TRBV9 and TRBJ1-2; 7 positions match TRBD1. The CDR3 extends over 14 amino acids. From germline, CDR1 is SGDLS and CDR2 YYNGEE. The junction had 11 bases not matched to a gene; V was cut back by 4 bases and J by 8 bases. CDR3 in DNA: TGTGCCAGCAGCCCGACGACAGGGTGGATGGGCTACACCTTC. Its protein is CASSPTTGWMGYTF.

V gene TRBV19 combines with J gene TRBJ2-7; 11 bases are shared with TRBD2. CDR1 LNHDA and CDR2 SQIVND come from the germline V gene (reference sequence). The V segment lost 4 bases and the J segment 2 bases; nucleotides outside the gene matches: 4. The CDR3 is made up of 15 amino acids. The CDR3 loop is CASSTTSGRTYEQYF. CDR3 coding DNA: TGTGCCAGTAGTACAACTAGCGGGAGAACCTACGAGCAGTACTTC.

The V call is TRBV28, the J call TRBJ2-3; unclear D gene. This CDR3 has 12 amino acids. The germline V gene has CDR1 MDHEN and CDR2 SYDVKM. Trimming removed 3 bases at V and 2 bases at J, with 3 bases between. The CDR3 loop reads CASSFITDTQYF. CDR3 in DNA: TGTGCCAGCAGTTTTATCACAGATACGCAGTATTTT.

This clone was detected only once. The V call is TRBV18, the J call TRBJ2-1, with 8 positions matching TRBD2. After removal of 4 bases from V and 9 bases from J, the junction contained 8 bases not matched to a gene. The CDR3 is made up of 14 amino acids. The germline V gene has CDR1 KGHSH and CDR2 LQKENI. The CDR3 nucleotides are TGTGCCAGCTCACAAGCGGGAGACTTCGGTGAGCAGTTCTTC. This codes for CASSQAGDFGEQFF.

The chain recombines TRBV9 with TRBJ2-7; maybe TRBD2 (6 bases). This CDR3 is built from 14 residues. CDR1 and CDR2 (germline): SGDLS, YYNGEE. V shed 0 bases and J shed 1 base, with 8 bases lying between them. In nucleotides, the CDR3 is TGTGCCAGCAGCGTAGCGGGGAGGTCCTACGAGCAGTACTTC. Its protein product is CASSVAGRSYEQYF.

The V gene is TRBV30, the J gene TRBJ1-1, with D possibly matching TRBD1 (6 bases). Germline V CDR1 and CDR2: GTSNPN, SVGIG (reference sequence). V dropped 2 bases and J dropped 0 bases, with 10 bases sitting between them. The CDR3 runs 14 residues. CDR3 region: CAWSFGQMNTEAFF. The CDR3 nucleotides are TGTGCCTGGAGTTTCGGACAGATGAACACTGAAGCTTTCTTT.

This chain links TRBV13 with TRBJ2-3; the match to TRBD1 covers 9 bases. From germline, CDR1 is PRHDT and CDR2 FYEKMQ (reference sequence). Trimming removed 6 bases from V and 1 base from J; junction bases left unmatched: 5. This CDR3 region has 15 residues. The DNA for the CDR3 is TGTGCCAGCAGGCGGACAGGGGAGGGCACAGATACGCAGTATTTT. Translation: CASRRTGEGTDTQYF. Supplemented by reference TRBV13 and TRBJ2-3, the full variable domain reads AAGVIQSPRHLIKEKRETATLKCYPIPRHDTVYWYQQGPGQDPQFLISFYEKMQSDKGSIPDRFSAQQFSDYHSELNMSSLELGDSALYFCASRRTGEGTDTQYFGPGTRLTVL.

V and J are TRBV2 and TRBJ2-7; 10 bases are shared with TRBD1. The CDR3 has 14 amino acids. Germline CDR1 SNHLY, CDR2 FYNNEI. Trimming at V came to 7 bases and at J to 6 bases, leaving 9 bases not matched to a gene. In DNA form, the CDR3 reads TGTGCCAGCACCCGCCGGGACAGGGGAGGCGAGCAGTACTTC. It encodes CASTRRDRGGEQYF.

This clone was picked up one time. The chain recombines TRBV7-2 with TRBJ2-7, with 10 bases lining up with TRBD2. CDR3 length equals 15 residues. J gave up 9 bases and V 1 base, and 9 bases lay outside the gene matches. Germline CDR1 and CDR2: SGHTA and FQGNSA. CDR3 sequence (DNA): TGTGCCAGCAGCTTAGGACTAGCGGGCCAAGAAGGGCAGTACTTC. It translates to CASSLGLAGQEGQYF.

The V gene is TRBV2, the J gene TRBJ2-1; TRBD2 aligns across 10 bases. The CDR3 extends over 14 amino acids. V was pared by 10 bases and J by 5 bases, with 8 bases of the junction left unmatched. Germline V gene lookup returns CDR1 SNHLY and CDR2 FYNNEI. The CDR3, as DNA: TGTGCCACCTTACTAGCGGGGAAGAACAATGAGCAGTTCTTC. Translated, it gives CATLLAGKNNEQFF.

This clone was found once. The chain recombines TRBV6-5 with TRBJ1-5; perhaps TRBD1 as D (5 bases). V was trimmed by 7 bases and J by 9 bases, leaving 13 bases between them. Looked up from germline, CDR1 is MNHEY and CDR2 is SVGAGI. CDR3 length: 12 amino acids. CDR3 DNA sequence: TGTGCCAGCAAACAGGCAGTAGGGCCCCAGCATTTT. It encodes CASKQAVGPQHF.

The chain employs TRBV7-8 and TRBJ1-2; TRBD1 agrees at 8 bases. The germline gives CDR1 SGHVS, CDR2 FQNEAQ. Trimming took 1 base from V and 4 from J; bases not matched to a gene: 2. The CDR3 sequence is 14 residues long. This CDR3 reads CASSLGTGTYGYTF. For the CDR3, the DNA is TGTGCCAGCAGCTTAGGGACAGGGACCTATGGCTACACCTTC.

The CDR3 DNA reads TGTGCCAGCAGCTTTCCGGACAGGGGCGTTTCAGCTTTCTTT. The encoded protein is CASSFPDRGVSAFF. This chain links TRBV7-8 with TRBJ1-1; 9 bases line up with TRBD1. CDR3 size: 14 residues. Looked up from germline, CDR1 is SGHVS and CDR2 is FQNEAQ. V trimming: 3 bases; J trimming: 10 bases; junction bases outside the gene matches: 9.

The chain uses TRBV30 and TRBJ1-2; 10 nucleotides match TRBD1. The trim removed 4 bases at V and 4 bases at J, leaving 6 bases unmatched. From germline, CDR1 is GTSNPN and CDR2 SVGIG (reference sequence). CDR3 length: 14 amino acids. The CDR3 nucleotides are TGTGCCTGGACACGGACAGGGGGTATCTATGGCTACACCTTC. Its protein product is CAWTRTGGIYGYTF.

This chain links TRBV30 with TRBJ2-3; D perhaps matches TRBD1 (5 bases). Per the germline V gene, CDR1 is GTSNPN and CDR2 is SVGIG (reference sequence). The V end lost 4 bases, the J end lost 0 bases, and 8 bases lay between the germline ends. This CDR3 spans 13 amino acids. CDR3 DNA sequence: TGTGCCTGGATAAGGGGTAGCACAGATACGCAGTATTTT. It specifies CAWIRGSTDTQYF.

This clone came up once. The J gene is TRBJ1-2, the V gene TRBV6-5, with 8 bases identical to TRBD1. The V and J ends lost 2 bases and 4 bases, in that order; junction bases with no gene match: 3. There are 14 residues in the CDR3. The germline V gene has CDR1 MNHEY and CDR2 SVGAGI. Here the CDR3 reads CASSYRDRGYGYTF. CDR3 sequence (DNA): TGTGCCAGCAGTTACCGCGACAGGGGCTATGGCTACACCTTC.

CDR3 amino acids: CASSLTGVGPDTQYF. Here the CDR3 DNA reads TGTGCCAGCAGCTTAACGGGAGTCGGTCCCGATACGCAGTATTTT. The rearrangement uses TRBV7-6 and TRBJ2-3; maybe TRBD2 (6 bases). There are 15 residues in the CDR3. Germline lookup yields CDR1 SGHVS and CDR2 FNYEAQ. V was shortened by 2 bases and J by 6 bases, with 15 bases between the two germline ends.

This clone appeared once. The chain carries TRBV6-8 and TRBJ2-2; no firm D call. This CDR3 has 19 amino acids. CDR1 is MNHGY and CDR2 is SAAAGT in the germline V gene. V shed 0 bases and J shed 8 bases, with 25 bases lying between them. The DNA of the CDR3 is TGTGCCAGCAGTTACTCGATATCGTCTCGGTGTCTTGCGTTGGGGGAGCTGTTTTTT. Amino acids: CASSYSISSRCLALGELFF.

V and J are TRBV6-5 and TRBJ1-2, with 8 positions matching TRBD1. Germline trimming cut 0 bases from V and 2 bases from J; bases unmatched to any gene: 2. This CDR3 region has 15 residues. Germline V CDR1 and CDR2: MNHEY, SVGAGI. CDR3 DNA: TGTGCCAGCAGTTACTCAAGACAGGGGAACTATGGCTACACCTTC. It codes for CASSYSRQGNYGYTF.

The CDR3 bases are TGTGCCATCAGATCCGAGCGGGAGACCCCCTACGAGCAGTACTTC. Encoded protein: CAIRSERETPYEQYF. V and J are TRBV10-3 and TRBJ2-7, with TRBD2 matching over 8 bases. Germline trimming cut 6 bases from V and 2 bases from J; bases unmatched to any gene: 9. Looked up from germline, CDR1 is ENHRY and CDR2 is SYGVKD. The CDR3 length is 15 residues.

The chain combines TRBV7-3 with TRBJ2-5; 10 nucleotides match TRBD2. The trim removed 3 bases at V and 0 bases at J, leaving 1 base unmatched. CDR3 size: 15 residues. Germline values: CDR1 SGHTA, CDR2 FQGTGA. The CDR3 reads CASSFSGRNQETQYF. Written as DNA, the CDR3 is TGTGCCAGCAGCTTTAGCGGGAGGAACCAAGAGACCCAGTACTTC. Variable domain in full (rest from reference TRBV7-3 and TRBJ2-5): GAGVSQTPSNKVTEKGKYVELRCDPISGHTALYWYRQSLGQGPEFLIYFQGTGAADDSGLPNDRFFAVRPEGSVSTLKIQRTERGDSAVYLCASSFSGRNQETQYFGPGTRLLVL.

This sequence joins TRBV30 and TRBJ2-7; 8 positions match TRBD1. Germline-derived CDR1 and CDR2 are GTSNPN and SVGIG (reference sequence). This CDR3 spans 15 amino acids. V dropped 1 base and J dropped 1; count of bases not matched to a gene: 6. The CDR3 here is CAWSAAQGASYEQYF. The CDR3 DNA reads as TGTGCCTGGAGTGCTGCGCAGGGGGCTTCCTACGAGCAGTACTTC.

The gene calls are TRBV7-6 and TRBJ1-3; D is ambiguous. CDR1 is SGHVS and CDR2 is FNYEAQ in the germline V gene. The V end lost 1 base, the J end lost 4 bases, and 8 bases lay between the germline ends. The CDR3 covers 14 residues. The CDR3 DNA reads as TGTGCCAGCAGCTTAGACAGTGGGGGAAACACCATATATTTT. Encoded protein: CASSLDSGGNTIYF.